The following is a T cell receptor beta chain sequence with its context. Its antigen is currently unknown. Primers included in the PCR were 60 Vbeta and 13 Jbeta primers. Assay: immunoSEQ multiplex PCR; the TCRdb copy retains only in-frame clones and omits some. The table shows over 120,000 clones, with around 82% occurring only once. This specimen comes from a study of cytomegalovirus exposure and HLA in healthy donors. Points from the study as a whole: Per a later analysis, about 17,000 TCR beta sequences showed association with HLA alleles at 0.05 false discovery rate. Solely CMV serostatus was available to characterize immune exposure. With DRB1 most and HLA-C fewest, TCR association rates differed between HLA loci in a later analysis.

CDR3 size: 13 residues. V lost 2 bases, J lost 1 base, and 6 bases lay in between. CDR1 SGDLS and CDR2 YYNGEE come from the germline V gene. The specimen was PBMCs. The TCR originated in a man between 45 and 60 years old in good health and CMV-seronegative. The chain recombines TRBV9 with TRBJ1-1; D gene uncertain. The CDR3 loop is CASSVTTNTEAFF. Here the CDR3 DNA reads TGTGCCAGCAGCGTTACAACGAACACTGAAGCTTTCTTT.